Shown below are 25 T cell receptor beta chains from a single sample sequenced in a study of T cell repertoires in cytomegalovirus infection. Each CDR3 protein is one row after TCRdb ran MiXCR on the reads. The data show 600,000 to 800,000 distinct CDR3 sequences, with 20% to 25% seen just once and 8% held by the top ten. Sequences were obtained from CD8+ T cells from PBMCs. The receptors stem from a human donor in good health (CMV status not recorded). Some clones in this sample may be carry-over from other donors' samples.

With regard to this clonotype: This may stem from a read error, because a much larger clone lies one nucleotide away. This CDR3 is missing its conserved last phenylalanine or tryptophan, likely due to a read error. The V call is TRBV7-2, the J call TRBJ2-7, with D tentatively TRBD1 (5 bases). V was pared by 2 bases and J by 4 bases, with 12 bases between. The CDR3 totals 14 residues. Germline V gene sequence: CDR1 SGHTA, CDR2 FQGNSA. As DNA, the CDR3 is TGTGCCAGCAGCTTAAGTCCAGGGATATACGAGCAGTACGCC. Protein: CASSLSPGIYEQYA.

The V gene is TRBV29-1, the J gene TRBJ2-7; possible D gene TRBD1, 7 bases. The CDR3 has 14 amino acids. V lost 4 bases and J lost 1, with 14 bases in between. The V gene's germline CDR1 is SQVTM and CDR2 ANQGSEA. The CDR3 region has the DNA TGCAGCGTTGTACAGGGGAGGAGGTCCTACGAGCAGTACGTC. Translated, it gives CSVVQGRRSYEQYV.

At least ten counts were recorded for this clonotype. This chain uses TRBV12-3 or TRBV12-4 with TRBJ2-3, with 11 bases fitting TRBD2. Germline trimming cut 5 bases from V and 6 bases from J; bases unmatched to any gene: 7. The CDR3 is made up of 15 amino acids. This CDR3 is CASSHSGGAVDTQYF. As DNA, the CDR3 is TGTGCCAGCAGTCATAGCGGGGGGGCCGTCGATACGCAGTATTTT.

V and J are TRBV19 and TRBJ1-6; no firm D call. CDR1 and CDR2 from the germline V gene are LNHDA and SQIVND (reference sequence). This CDR3 is 12 amino acids long. The V end lost 6 bases, the J end lost 16 bases, and 16 bases lay between the germline ends. The CDR3 nucleotides read TGTGCCAGTAGATCGGGCCACCCCGGTCTCCACTTT. Translating it yields CASRSGHPGLHF.

This clonotype showed up many times. This rearrangement joins TRBV12-5 to TRBJ1-5; no reliable D call. Trimming shortened V by 3 bases and J by 7 bases, and 4 bases separated the two germline ends. The germline V gene encodes CDR1 LGHNT and CDR2 FRNRAP. This CDR3 region has 11 residues. CDR3 sequence (DNA): TGTGCTAGTGGTTTAGGCCAGCCCCAGCATTTT. Translating gives CASGLGQPQHF.

The V call is TRBV7-9, the J call TRBJ1-2; D perhaps matches TRBD1 (6 bases). The CDR3 totals 14 residues. With 4 bases removed from V and 4 bases from J, the gap between germline ends came to 13 bases. Germline CDR1 and CDR2: SEHNR and FQNEAQ (reference sequence). In nucleotides, the CDR3 is TGTGCCAGCAGCTCAGGACAGTCCCTCTATGGCTACACCTTC. It translates to CASSSGQSLYGYTF.

This clonotype has ten or more counts. The gene calls are TRBV7-8 and TRBJ2-1; no clear D gene. Trimming removed 8 bases at V and 1 base at J, with 15 bases between. Germline V lookup: CDR1 SGHVS, CDR2 FQNEAQ. CDR3 length equals 15 residues. CDR3 region: CASVLRSPSYNEQFF. The CDR3 nucleotides are TGTGCCAGCGTTCTCCGGAGCCCGTCCTACAATGAGCAGTTCTTC.

There are a few counts of this clonotype. The V call is TRBV20-1, the J call TRBJ2-3; maybe TRBD1 (6 bases). Germline V gene lookup returns CDR1 DFQATT and CDR2 SNEGSKA (reference sequence). V gave up 0 bases and J gave up 0 bases, with 10 bases separating them. This CDR3 is built from 15 residues. The CDR3 reads CSARDQGSSTDTQYF. The CDR3 DNA reads TGCAGTGCTAGAGATCAGGGGTCTAGCACAGATACGCAGTATTTT.

The rearrangement joins TRBV2 to TRBJ2-1, with 11 bases matching TRBD2. Trimming removed 3 bases from V and 4 bases from J; junction bases left unmatched: 11. Germline values: CDR1 SNHLY, CDR2 FYNNEI. The CDR3 extends over 18 amino acids. Here the CDR3 reads CASSDGGSGGGKYNEQFF. The DNA of the CDR3 is TGTGCCAGCAGTGATGGCGGTAGCGGGGGGGGTAAATACAATGAGCAGTTCTTC.

The chain recombines TRBV10-3 with TRBJ1-1; 8 bases fit TRBD1. The CDR3 length is 15 residues. The ends lost 4 bases at V and 4 bases at J; junction bases unmatched: 8. In germline, CDR1 is ENHRY, CDR2 SYGVKD. CDR3 residues: CAISGVQGTGTEAFF. CDR3 nucleotides: TGTGCCATCAGTGGTGTACAGGGGACAGGCACTGAAGCTTTCTTT.

V is TRBV4-3 and J is TRBJ2-3, with 8 bases fitting TRBD2. V shed 4 bases and J 6 bases; nucleotides not matched to a gene: 6. Germline V lookup: CDR1 LGHNA, CDR2 YSLEER. The CDR3 sequence is 14 residues long. The CDR3 DNA sequence: TGCGCCAGCAGCCCCCGGGAGGGCTGGGATACGCAGTATTTT. This gives the protein CASSPREGWDTQYF.

In its sample, this clonotype was seen many times. The chain has TRBV7-9 and TRBJ2-7, with D perhaps being TRBD1 or TRBD2 (5 bases each). The CDR3 consists of 15 residues. With 5 bases removed from V and 6 bases from J, the gap between germline ends came to 20 bases. Looked up from germline, CDR1 is SEHNR and CDR2 is FQNEAQ (reference sequence). CDR3 coding DNA: TGTGCCAGCAGCCCGGGATGGAATCTGGGACCCGAGCAGTACTTC. Protein: CASSPGWNLGPEQYF. Complete variable domain (other parts from reference TRBV7-9 and TRBJ2-7): DTGVSQNPRHKITKRGQNVTFRCDPISEHNRLYWYRQTLGQGPEFLTYFQNEAQLEKSRLLSDRFSAERPKGSFSTLEIQRTEQGDSAMYLCASSPGWNLGPEQYFGPGTRLTVT.

This clonotype was recorded at least ten times. As DNA, the CDR3 is TGTGCCAGCAGCGCCTCGCCGAACACTGAAGCTTTCTTT. Translating gives CASSASPNTEAFF. The V gene is TRBV7-9, the J gene TRBJ1-1; D gene unclear. The CDR3 is made up of 13 amino acids. Trimming removed 5 bases from V and 1 base from J, with 8 bases in between. Germline V lookup: CDR1 SEHNR, CDR2 FQNEAQ (reference sequence).

This clonotype was seen ten or more times. The CDR3 bases are TGTGCCAGCGGGGGTAGCACAGATACGCAGTATTTT. Translation gives CASGGSTDTQYF. The gene calls are TRBV6-2 or TRBV6-3 and TRBJ2-3, with D perhaps matching TRBD1 or TRBD2 (5 bases each). The CDR3 consists of 12 residues. Germline V gene sequence: CDR1 MNHEY, CDR2 SVGEGT. Deletions cut 8 bases from V and 0 bases from J, with 6 bases between.

This clonotype was observed a few times. V and J are TRBV20-1 and TRBJ2-6; tentative D call: TRBD1 (6 bases). V gave up 6 bases and J gave up 2 bases, with 20 bases separating them. In germline, CDR1 is DFQATT, CDR2 SNEGSKA (reference sequence). This CDR3 comprises 17 residues. The CDR3 region is CSARVGTLLAGANVLTF. For the CDR3, the DNA is TGCAGTGCCAGGGTGGGGACACTACTAGCTGGGGCCAACGTCCTGACTTTC.

V and J are TRBV27 and TRBJ1-1; no reliable D call. The CDR3 is 15 amino acids. Trimming removed 5 bases from V and 1 base from J, with 14 bases in between. Germline lookup yields CDR1 MNHEY and CDR2 SMNVEV (reference sequence). The CDR3 DNA reads as TGTGCCAGCAGTCCCTGGTCAGAGACGAACACTGAAGCTTTCTTT. This gives the protein CASSPWSETNTEAFF.

This chain links TRBV20-1 with TRBJ1-4; 8 positions agree with TRBD1. This CDR3 has 14 amino acids. Germline CDR1 reads DFQATT; CDR2 reads SNEGSKA (reference sequence). Germline trimming cut 4 bases from V and 3 bases from J; bases unmatched to any gene: 4. CDR3 loop: CSAINRGANEKLFF. DNA of the CDR3: TGCAGTGCTATAAACAGGGGGGCTAATGAAAAACTGTTTTTT.

The chain uses TRBV10-3 and TRBJ2-7; 15 nucleotides line up with TRBD2. This CDR3 has 17 amino acids. V dropped 6 bases and J dropped 1; count of bases not matched to a gene: 7. Germline V gene lookup returns CDR1 ENHRY and CDR2 SYGVKD. This chain's CDR3 is CAIRTGLAGGRSYEQYF. The CDR3 DNA reads as TGTGCCATCAGGACGGGACTAGCGGGGGGAAGGTCCTACGAGCAGTACTTC.

Notes on this clonotype: A much larger clonotype is one base distant, so this may be a read error. This chain links TRBV7-1 with TRBJ1-4; TRBD1 matches 9 bases. TRBV7-1 falls under the ORF class, with uncertain function. The CDR3 has 14 residues. The CDR3 DNA sequence: TGTGTCAGCACATCGACAGGGGGAGGCGAAAAACTGTTTTTT. This sequence encodes CVSTSTGGGEKLFF.

This clonotype was seen at least ten times. The chain links TRBV7-6 to TRBJ2-7, with D tentatively TRBD1 or TRBD2 (5 bases each). Trimming took 5 bases from V and 3 from J, leaving 11 bases between them. Germline lookup yields CDR1 SGHVS and CDR2 FNYEAQ. The CDR3 is 13 residues long. CDR3 protein: CASSPGTSYEQYV. The DNA of the CDR3 is TGTGCCAGCAGCCCAGGGACCAGCTACGAGCAGTACGTC.

In its sample, this clonotype was seen many times. This sequence joins TRBV7-8 and TRBJ1-4; D is unclear. CDR1 is SGHVS, CDR2 FQNEAQ, per germline. This CDR3 has 11 amino acids. V was trimmed by 2 bases and J by 13 bases, leaving 8 bases between them. CDR3 sequence: CASSLSGRLFF. In DNA, the CDR3 is TGTGCCAGCAGCTTATCTGGCAGACTGTTTTTT.

The chain is built from TRBV12-3 or TRBV12-4 and TRBJ2-1, with TRBD2 identical over 11 bases. The CDR3 is 17 amino acids. V shed 4 bases and J 7 bases; nucleotides not matched to a gene: 12. In DNA form, the CDR3 reads TGTGCCAGCAGTTCTACGGATAGCGGGGGGGCTAGGAATGAGCAGTTCTTC. It is translated as CASSSTDSGGARNEQFF.

This clonotype was recorded many times. V usage is TRBV7-2 and J usage is TRBJ1-1; 9 bases match TRBD1. Germline values: CDR1 SGHTA, CDR2 FQGNSA. This CDR3 has 16 residues. Losses at the gene ends were 2 bases for V and 6 bases for J; bases not matched to a gene: 10. This CDR3 is CASSLPWDRVGAEAFF. The CDR3 bases are TGTGCCAGCAGCTTACCATGGGACAGGGTGGGCGCTGAAGCTTTCTTT.

As concerns this clonotype: A clone one base away is much larger, so this may be a read error. V usage is TRBV7-8 and J usage is TRBJ1-5, with D possibly TRBD1 on 5 matching bases. V lost 5 bases and J 1 base, leaving 21 bases between the germline ends. The CDR3 runs 18 residues. Germline V gene data show CDR1 as SGHVS and CDR2 as FQNEAQ. CDR3 nucleotides: TGTGCCAGCAGCCGACCTGACCAGGGTGCATGGAGCAATCAGCCCCAGCATTTT. Protein: CASSRPDQGAWSNQPQHF.

This clonotype occurred a few times. This chain joins TRBV7-9 and TRBJ2-1; 8 nucleotides line up with TRBD1. The trim removed 5 bases at V and 4 bases at J, leaving 7 bases unmatched. This CDR3 has 15 amino acids. The germline V gene has CDR1 SEHNR and CDR2 FQNEAQ (reference sequence). The CDR3 DNA reads as TGTGCCAGCAGCCCGGAGGACAGGGTATACAATGAGCAGTTCTTC. As protein: CASSPEDRVYNEQFF.